These T cell receptor beta chains were read from a single sample in a study of blood T cells in healthy people across ages. A single record per CDR3 protein comes from TCRdb applying MiXCR to the 5' RACE reads. The sample lists some 760,000 distinct CDR3 sequences; approximately 25% were seen once. This sample was also put to use in a study of T cells of mothers and their children.

Sequenced material: blood. The source is a boy younger than 18 in good health. Both conserved end residues are part of each CDR3. Fields, in order: V gene, D gene, J gene, clone size, CDR3 DNA, CDR3 protein. A D gene is named only where the DNA matches it firmly. Size tells how often a clone was seen (once, few, many) or the class of an expanded clone, and some rows leave it out.

>TRBV4-2|-|TRBJ1-5|few
TGTGCCAGCAGCCATAAGTTGAATAGCAATCAGCCCCAGCATTTT
CASSHKLNSNQPQHF
>TRBV7-2|-|TRBJ2-7|-
TGTGCCAGCAGCCCTCAGTTAAGATCACCCTACGAGCAGTACTTC
CASSPQLRSPYEQYF
>TRBV4-1|TRBD1|TRBJ2-5|-
TGCGCCAGCAGTGACGGACAGGCCTTACAAGAGACCCGGTACTTC
CASSDGQALQETRYF
>TRBV5-1|TRBD1|TRBJ2-1|few
TGCGCCAGCAGCACCGGGACAGCAAAGTACAATGAGCAGTTCTTC
CASSTGTAKYNEQFF
>TRBV27|TRBD2|TRBJ2-5|few
TGTGCCAGCAGTTCCGGACTAGCGGGAGCGGGGTTCTTC
CASSSGLAGAGFF
>TRBV7-2|-|TRBJ2-7|few
TGTGCCAGCAGCCCTACCTGGGGCAGGGGAAGGCTCTACGAGCAGTACTTC
CASSPTWGRGRLYEQYF
>TRBV5-1|TRBD2|TRBJ2-3|few
TGCGCCAGCAGCTTATTAGCGGGGGGAGACGCAGATACGCAGTATTTT
CASSLLAGGDADTQYF
>TRBV7-2|-|TRBJ2-5|-
TGTGCCAGCAGCTTAGAGGTTTGGGAGACCCAGTACTTC
CASSLEVWETQYF
>TRBV11-2|-|TRBJ2-5|few
TGTGCCGGCAGCTTATTGGATGAGACCCAGTACTTC
CAGSLLDETQYF
>TRBV7-8|-|TRBJ1-2|-
TGTGCCAGCAGGGCAGGAGGGGGAGGCTACACCTTC
CASRAGGGGYTF
>TRBV7-8|-|TRBJ2-5|-
TGTGCCAGCAGCTCCACAGGGGGGGATCGAGAGACCCAGTACTTC
CASSSTGGDRETQYF
>TRBV5-1|TRBD1|TRBJ1-6|-
TGCGCCAGCAGGGGACAGACCAACTATAATTCACCCCTCCACTTT
CASRGQTNYNSPLHF
>TRBV21-1|-|TRBJ2-7|few
TGTGCCAGCAGCAAAGACAAGGTTGGCGGGGGAGGTTGCGAGCAGTACTTC
CASSKDKVGGGGCEQYF
>TRBV27|TRBD1|TRBJ1-1|few
TGTGCCAGCAGTTTTCAGGGGGTAAACACTGAAGCTTTCTTT
CASSFQGVNTEAFF
>TRBV5-6|-|TRBJ2-5|many
TGTGCCAGCAGCTTTGGAGGGGTTGGGGAGACCCAGTACTTC
CASSFGGVGETQYF
>TRBV29-1|-|TRBJ1-1|few
TGCAGCGTTGGGTACCTCTCGAACACTGAAGCTTTCTTT
CSVGYLSNTEAFF
>TRBV4-3|-|TRBJ2-7|-
TGCGCCAGCAGCCAAGATGACAGCGATGCCTACGAGCAGTACTTC
CASSQDDSDAYEQYF
>TRBV29-1|-|TRBJ2-6|-
TGCAGCGTGGGGACGTTTCATTCTGGGGCCAACGTCCTGACTTTC
CSVGTFHSGANVLTF
>TRBV14|-|TRBJ2-2|few
TGTGCCAGCAGCCAAGATTTATCCGGGGAGCTGTTTTTT
CASSQDLSGELFF
>TRBV29-1|TRBD2|TRBJ2-1|-
TGCAGCGTTGAAGGGACTAGTCCAAAGAATGAGCAGTTCTTC
CSVEGTSPKNEQFF
>TRBV3-1|-|TRBJ1-1|-
TGTGCCAGCAACCGGGCAGGGACTAGTGACACTGAAGCTTTCTTT
CASNRAGTSDTEAFF
>TRBV10-3|-|TRBJ2-5|-
TGTGCCACCAACCCGGACCCTAGGGTGGAGACCCAGTACTTC
CATNPDPRVETQYF
>TRBV12-3/TRBV12-4|-|TRBJ1-2|-
TGTGCCAGCAGTTTCTGGGACAATGGCTACACCTTC
CASSFWDNGYTF
>TRBV11-1|-|TRBJ2-5|-
TGTGCCAGCAGCACAGCAGCGAAGGGAGAGACCCAGTACTTC
CASSTAAKGETQYF
>TRBV24-1|-|TRBJ1-3|-
TGTGCCACCAGTGATTCAAGGCTTCCCGGGAACACCATATATTTT
CATSDSRLPGNTIYF
>TRBV11-2|-|TRBJ2-7|-
TGTGCCAGCAGCCAGTCGACTTCAGTCGCCTACGAGCAGTACTTC
CASSQSTSVAYEQYF
>TRBV10-3|-|TRBJ1-6|few
TGTGCCACCTCACGGGACAACGGTGGATCACCCCTCCACTTT
CATSRDNGGSPLHF
>TRBV9|TRBD2|TRBJ2-3|-
TGTGCCAGCAGCGGACTAGCGGGAGACCCGGGAGATACGCAGTATTTT
CASSGLAGDPGDTQYF
>TRBV3-1|-|TRBJ2-5|many
TGTGCCAGCAGCCGGGAGCGGCAAGAGACCCAGTACTTC
CASSRERQETQYF
>TRBV29-1|TRBD2|TRBJ2-3|-
TGCAGCGTTGAAGGCGGGGGGGAGAAAGCAGATACGCAGTATTTT
CSVEGGGEKADTQYF
>TRBV3-1|-|TRBJ1-1|many
TGTGCCAGCAGTTGGACAGAGAACACTGAAGCTTTCTTT
CASSWTENTEAFF
>TRBV25-1|-|TRBJ1-1|-
TGTGCCAGCAGTTCCGGGACAAGTCACACTGAAGCTTTCTTT
CASSSGTSHTEAFF
>TRBV4-2|TRBD2|TRBJ2-7|-
TGTGCCAGCAGCCAAGAGCCAGCGGGGGGCGCAAACTACGAGCAGTACTTC
CASSQEPAGGANYEQYF
>TRBV5-1|TRBD1|TRBJ2-1|-
TGCGCCAGCAGCTCTCGGACAGGGGGCTACAATGAGCAGTTCTTC
CASSSRTGGYNEQFF
>TRBV13|-|TRBJ2-3|few
TGTGCCAGCAGCTTAGGTAGTCCCCATCAGGATACGCAGTATTTT
CASSLGSPHQDTQYF
>TRBV12-3/TRBV12-4|-|TRBJ2-2|-
TGTGCCAGCAGTTCCACAGGGCCCACCGGGGAGCTGTTTTTT
CASSSTGPTGELFF
>TRBV29-1|TRBD1|TRBJ2-7|-
TGCAGCGGCGGGACAGGGGCCTACGAGCAGCACTTC
CSGGTGAYEQHF
>TRBV5-1|TRBD2|TRBJ2-3|few
TGCGCCAGCAGCTGGGGGACTAGCGGGAGTGCAGATACGCAGTATTTT
CASSWGTSGSADTQYF
>TRBV7-2|-|TRBJ2-1|few
TGTGCCAGCAGCTTAGACAGTGGGAGCTCCTACAATGAGCAGTTCTTC
CASSLDSGSSYNEQFF
>TRBV7-2|-|TRBJ2-5|few
TGTGCCAGCAGCGAGGACGGGAGAGGGGAGACCCAGTACTTC
CASSEDGRGETQYF
>TRBV2|-|TRBJ1-4|few
TGTGCCAGCAAGGGGGAAGTGAATGAAAAACTGTTTTTT
CASKGEVNEKLFF
>TRBV29-1|-|TRBJ2-7|-
TGCAGCTCGAGACCGGGGGACTACGAGCAGTACTTC
CSSRPGDYEQYF
>TRBV7-9|-|TRBJ2-2|many
TGTGCCAGCAGCTTAGGTTTTAACACCGGGGAGCTGTTTTTT
CASSLGFNTGELFF
>TRBV4-2|-|TRBJ1-2|-
TGTGCCAGCAGCCAAGATGGGGACCCTCGGGGTGGCTACACCTTC
CASSQDGDPRGGYTF
>TRBV5-6|-|TRBJ2-1|-
TGTGCCAGCAGCTTTAGAGGGGGAGCGGTTGAGCAGTTCTTC
CASSFRGGAVEQFF
>TRBV12-3/TRBV12-4|-|TRBJ2-1|-
TGTGCCAGCCAAACCGGCAATGAGCAGTTCTTC
CASQTGNEQFF
>TRBV7-2|-|TRBJ2-4|-
TGTGCCAGCTCCATTCCTGGGCAGGGGATGAACATTCAGTACTTC
CASSIPGQGMNIQYF
>TRBV6-1|-|TRBJ2-7|-
TGTGCCAGCAGTGAATGGAAACGGAGCTCCTACGAGCAGTACTTC
CASSEWKRSSYEQYF
>TRBV7-9|TRBD2|TRBJ2-5|-
TGTGCCAGCGTTGTAGCGGGGGGGCTAGAGACCCAGTACTTC
CASVVAGGLETQYF
>TRBV12-3/TRBV12-4|-|TRBJ2-7|-
TGTGCCAGCAGTGCGACATCGAGCTCCTACGAGCAGTACTTC
CASSATSSSYEQYF
>TRBV20-1|-|TRBJ1-1|-
TGCAGTGCTAGTAGCAGGTCCTCAAACATGAACACTGATGCTTTCTTT
CSASSRSSNMNTDAFF
>TRBV13|-|TRBJ2-7|few
TGTGCCAGCAGCCTCCTGTCCGGGACAAGGGGGGATAGGTACGAGCAGTACTTC
CASSLLSGTRGDRYEQYF
>TRBV29-1|TRBD1|TRBJ2-1|many
TGCAGCGTCGTCCGGGACAGGGGCTATAATGAGCAGTTCTTC
CSVVRDRGYNEQFF
>TRBV7-2|-|TRBJ2-3|few
TGTGCCAGCAGCTTAATACGGGGGAACACAGATACGCAGTATTTT
CASSLIRGNTDTQYF